This T cell receptor (beta chain) emerged from a study of T-cell reconstitution after alpha-beta-depleted transplantation in children. General observations from the study: Some patients' high day-60 TCRbeta diversity was attributed to recipient cells surviving conditioning. At one year after transplant, newly produced T cells mostly accounted for T-cell counts and diversity. Alpha-beta T cells present about two months after transplant were reported to originate from several hundred expanded graft clones.

TCRbeta library construction was performed incorporating unique molecular identifiers. TCRdb recomputed calls from the PCR reads with MiXCR, one row per CDR3 protein. This sample has around 270,000 distinct CDR3 sequences, with over 9% found just once. Per the germline V gene, CDR1 is MGHDK and CDR2 is SYGVNS. The CDR3 runs to 20 residues. V lost 0 bases to trimming and J lost 5 bases; unmatched junction nucleotides: 15. A note on this clonotype: Its target is not known.

J is TRBJ2-5 and V is TRBV25-1; 13 nucleotides match TRBD2. The input for sequencing was PBMCs, taken before TCRalphabeta/CD19-depleted stem cell transplant. The receptor was derived from a boy younger than two with acute myeloid leukemia, due to receive a stem cell transplant. For the CDR3, the DNA is TGTGCCAGCAGTGAATATTTGAGGGTAAAGGGACTAGCGGGGTCGGAGACCCAGTACTTC. It translates to CASSEYLRVKGLAGSETQYF.